The source of this TCR beta chain is a study of T cells in Graves' hyperthyroidism and ophthalmopathy. This CDR3 comprises 15 residues. In germline, CDR1 is SGHTA, CDR2 FQGNSA. After removal of 5 bases from V and 6 bases from J, the junction contained 8 bases not matched to a gene. This clonotype was seen only a few times. Researchers amplified the TCR beta CDR3 regions from RNA transcripts. The TCR CDR3 first-round RT-PCR relied on the HTBI primer set. From the multiplex PCR reads, TCRdb called clonotypes with MiXCR, one entry per CDR3 protein. The data hold about 400,000 distinct CDR3 sequences, with about 15% observed a single time.

The clonotype originates from a woman aged 25-40 years with Graves' hyperthyroidism. V usage is TRBV7-2 and J usage is TRBJ1-3, with 9 bases identical to TRBD1. Sequencing input: blood. The CDR3, as DNA: TGTGCCAGCAGCCAACCGGGACAGGGAATAAACACCATATATTTT. Its translation is CASSQPGQGINTIYF.